What follows describes a single T cell receptor beta chain. This record comes from a study of blood T cell repertoires in COVID-19. About the research overall: Some COVID-19 samples were acute and others convalescent; all came from the United States, Italy and Spain.

Original processing notes: Reference gene primer amplification gave estimated nucleated cell counts. Libraries were prepared by immunoSEQ multiplex PCR; TCRdb keeps only in-frame clonotypes and omits some of them. V, J and clone size reflect that table, while D and trimming were determined from the DNA. The repertoire holds more than 150,000 clones, with 90% as singletons. V dropped 3 bases and J dropped 2 bases, with 17 bases sitting between them. CDR1 is MDHEN and CDR2 is SYDVKM in the germline V gene. CDR3 length equals 16 residues. Sequenced material: peripheral blood. The receptor's source is a man between 45 and 60 years old with acute or convalescent COVID-19. The rearrangement links TRBV28 to TRBJ2-7; no definite D call. CDR3 sequence reads: CASSFGSTSTAYEQYV. CDR3 bases: TGTGCCAGCAGTTTCGGCAGCACCTCTACAGCCTACGAGCAGTACGTC.